This TCR beta chain was retrieved from a study of blood T cell repertoires in COVID-19. Germline V gene sequence: CDR1 MNHEY, CDR2 SVGAGI. Trimming left V 7 bases short and J 0 bases short, with 12 bases between. This CDR3 spans 14 amino acids. Using immunoSEQ multiplex PCR, the repertoire was profiled, and TCRdb retains in-frame clones only, with some absent. The sample lists around 160,000 clones, 90% seen once, with 15% to 20% in the top ten. The origin of this receptor is a man aged 55 to 69 with active or convalescent COVID-19. The chain uses TRBV6-5 and TRBJ1-1; D uncertain. Sample: peripheral blood. The CDR3 DNA reads as TGTGCCAGCACCCTCGGTCACTTGAACACTGAAGCTTTCTTT. Translating it yields CASTLGHLNTEAFF.